This T cell receptor (beta chain) stems from a study of CD8 T cells in ankylosing spondylitis. Ten or more counts support this clonotype. Its antigen is unknown. Study-level findings and limits: Clones linked to disease, bearing a CD8+ phenotype, were relatively rare in peripheral blood. Ankylosing spondylitis blood appeared to carry a characteristic TCR beta motif of several highly homologous variants.

This CDR3 is 15 amino acids long. V lost 8 bases and J 4 bases, leaving 20 bases between the germline ends. The germline CDR1 and CDR2 sequences are MNHNS and SASEGT. Quantitative 5'-RACE with molecular barcodes was used to make the TCR beta libraries. From the 5' RACE reads, TCRdb called clonotypes with MiXCR, one entry per CDR3 protein. The sample includes roughly 220,000 distinct CDR3 sequences, 15% to 20% seen only once; the top ten take approximately 42%. Sequenced: blood, either unsorted or a sorted T cell fraction (not recorded which). The rearrangement joins TRBV6-1 to TRBJ1-1; D unresolved. This receptor was obtained from a male donor with ankylosing spondylitis. CDR3 bases: TGTGCCAGCTGCAGAAACGACGCGGGGAGCACTGAAGCTTTCTTT. It is translated as CASCRNDAGSTEAFF.